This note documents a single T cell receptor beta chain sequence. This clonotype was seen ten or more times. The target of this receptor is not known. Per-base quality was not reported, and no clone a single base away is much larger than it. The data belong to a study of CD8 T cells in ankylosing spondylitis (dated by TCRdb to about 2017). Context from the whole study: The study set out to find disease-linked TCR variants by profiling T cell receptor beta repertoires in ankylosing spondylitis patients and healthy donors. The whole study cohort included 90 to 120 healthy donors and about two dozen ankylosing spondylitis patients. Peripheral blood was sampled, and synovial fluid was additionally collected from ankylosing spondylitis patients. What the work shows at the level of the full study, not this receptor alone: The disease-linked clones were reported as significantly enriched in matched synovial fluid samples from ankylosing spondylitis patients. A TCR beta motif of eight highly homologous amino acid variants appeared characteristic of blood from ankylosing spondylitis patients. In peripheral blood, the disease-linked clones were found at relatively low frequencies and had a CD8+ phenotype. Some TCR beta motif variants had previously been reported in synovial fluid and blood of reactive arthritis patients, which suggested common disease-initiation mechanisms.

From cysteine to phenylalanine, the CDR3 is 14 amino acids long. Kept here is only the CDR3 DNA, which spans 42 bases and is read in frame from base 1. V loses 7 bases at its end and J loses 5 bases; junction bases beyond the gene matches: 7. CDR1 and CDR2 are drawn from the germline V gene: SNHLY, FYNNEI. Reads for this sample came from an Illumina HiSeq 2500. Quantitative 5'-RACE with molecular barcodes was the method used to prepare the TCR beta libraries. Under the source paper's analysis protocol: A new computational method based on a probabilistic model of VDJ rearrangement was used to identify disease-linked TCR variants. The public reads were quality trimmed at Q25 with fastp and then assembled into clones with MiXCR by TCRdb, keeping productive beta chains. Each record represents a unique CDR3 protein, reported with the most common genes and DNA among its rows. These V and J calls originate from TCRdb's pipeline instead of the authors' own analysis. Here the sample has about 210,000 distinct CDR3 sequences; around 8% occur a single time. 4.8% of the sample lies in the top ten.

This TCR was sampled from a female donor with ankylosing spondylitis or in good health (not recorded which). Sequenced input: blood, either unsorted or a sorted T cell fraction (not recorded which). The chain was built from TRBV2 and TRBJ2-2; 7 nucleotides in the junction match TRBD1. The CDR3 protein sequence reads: CASTEGASTGELFF. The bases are TGTGCCAGCACAGAGGGGGCGAGTACCGGGGAGCTGTTTTTT.